The T cell receptor beta chain described here comes from a study of identifying expanded T cells in peripheral blood. Study results and limitations: Clone count variance between roughly 2-week samples rose with total template count.

Trimming pared 0 bases from V and 3 bases from J, leaving 6 bases between. CDR3 size: 13 residues. Germline-derived CDR1 and CDR2 are MNHNY and SVGAGI (reference sequence). Some clones are missing from TCRdb's copy, which holds only in-frame ones; the method was immunoSEQ multiplex PCR. This table holds around 100,000 clones, 88% found once. Remarks on this clone: Its specificity is not known.

The receptor was derived from a person between 18 and 75 years old in good health. Material: blood. The chain links TRBV6-6 to TRBJ2-7; D is unresolved. CDR3 in DNA: TGTGCCAGCAGTTACTCGGGCCTCTACGAGCAGTACTTC. This gives the protein CASSYSGLYEQYF.